Following are 29 T cell receptor beta chains from one sample sequenced in a study of beta chain features in type 1 diabetes. The study's findings and limits: Moderately but significantly shorter TCRB CDR3s were found in Type 1 diabetes patients in all four CD4+ subsets.

These receptors' targets are unknown. Expressed TCRB transcripts were sequenced after all isolated RNA was converted to cDNA. The data were produced by immunoSEQ multiplex PCR, yet TCRdb's version contains in-frame clones alone and is incomplete. The sample holds about 41,000 clones; around 63% are singletons and the top ten take roughly 1.7%. The sequencing input was Tregs from blood. Every receptor here comes from a man aged 25-45 years with type 1 diabetes. Some clones in this sample may be carry-over from other donors' samples.

This clone was observed a handful of times. This sequence joins TRBV5-1 and TRBJ2-1; possibly TRBD2 for D (6 bases). This CDR3 contains 12 residues. Looked up from germline, CDR1 is SGHRS and CDR2 is YFSETQ. V lost 4 bases and J lost 10, with 12 bases in between. This chain's CDR3 is CASSRDFGEQFF. DNA for the CDR3: TGCGCCAGCAGCAGGGACTTCGGGGAGCAGTTCTTC.

This clone was detected only once. The chain is built from TRBV7-8 and TRBJ2-2; 7 bases are shared with TRBD2. After removal of 2 bases from V and 0 bases from J, the junction contained 3 bases not matched to a gene. Germline CDR1 reads SGHVS; CDR2 reads FQNEAQ. This CDR3 spans 16 amino acids. CDR3 sequence reads: CASSLTGLSNTGELFF. CDR3 sequence (DNA): TGTGCCAGCAGCTTAACGGGACTATCGAACACCGGGGAGCTGTTTTTT.

The gene calls are TRBV7-8 and TRBJ1-1; D possibly corresponds to TRBD1 (5 bases). CDR3 size: 13 residues. Germline CDR1 reads SGHVS; CDR2 reads FQNEAQ. Trimming stripped 5 bases from V and 9 bases from J, with 16 bases between. The CDR3, as DNA: TGTGCCAGCAGCCCTACCCGACAGTCCCAAGCTTTCTTT. This translates into CASSPTRQSQAFF.

This chain's CDR3 is CASSPSGGYTGELFF. The CDR3 region has the DNA TGCGCCAGCAGCCCTAGCGGGGGCTACACCGGGGAGCTGTTTTTT. This chain links TRBV5-1 with TRBJ2-2; 10 bases match TRBD2. Trimming removed 4 bases from V and 3 bases from J; junction bases left unmatched: 3. In germline, CDR1 is SGHRS, CDR2 YFSETQ. There are 15 residues in the CDR3.

The chain uses TRBV11-2 and TRBJ1-2; 9 nucleotides match TRBD1. Losses at the gene ends were 7 bases for V and 2 bases for J; bases not matched to a gene: 2. This CDR3 is built from 13 residues. Germline V gene lookup returns CDR1 SGHAT and CDR2 FQNNGV. The CDR3 is CASTGTGNYGYTF. The CDR3, as DNA: TGTGCCAGCACTGGGACAGGGAACTATGGCTACACCTTC. The whole variable domain, filled in from reference TRBV11-2 and TRBJ1-2, reads EAGVAQSPRYKIIEKRQSVAFWCNPISGHATLYWYQQILGQGPKLLIQFQNNGVVDDSQLPKDRFSAERLKGVDSTLKIQPAKLEDSAVYLCASTGTGNYGYTFGSGTRLTVV.

The chain is built from TRBV2 and TRBJ2-3; maybe TRBD1 (6 bases). The CDR3 runs to 12 residues. Germline V CDR1 and CDR2: SNHLY, FYNNEI. V was clipped by 9 bases and J by 1 base, with 8 bases between them. CDR3 nucleotide sequence: TGTGCCAGTCACAGGGGCACAGATACGCAGTATTTT. Protein: CASHRGTDTQYF.

The chain joins TRBV6-5 to TRBJ2-1; D call uncertain. V was cut by 5 bases and J by 3 bases, with 11 bases left in between. The CDR3 is 14 residues long. Germline V gene sequence: CDR1 MNHEY, CDR2 SVGAGI. CDR3 sequence (DNA): TGTGCCAGCAGTCGATCCCCGAGCTACAATGAGCAGTTCTTC. This codes for CASSRSPSYNEQFF.

The rearrangement uses TRBV6-1 and TRBJ2-1, with a tentative D call TRBD2 (5 bases). V lost 6 bases and J lost 6, with 9 bases in between. The germline V gene encodes CDR1 MNHNS and CDR2 SASEGT. The CDR3 is 12 amino acids. The CDR3 region has the DNA TGTGCCAGCAGCCGGGGTTCCAATGAGCAGTTCTTC. It translates to CASSRGSNEQFF.

This sequence joins TRBV6-6 and TRBJ1-2, with D tentatively TRBD1 (6 bases). V lost 7 bases to trimming and J lost 4 bases, with 19 bases between them. CDR3 length: 15 amino acids. CDR1 MNHNY and CDR2 SVGAGI come from the germline V gene (reference sequence). CDR3 sequence reads: CASTTPYRVGYGYTF. As DNA, the CDR3 is TGTGCCAGCACCACTCCCTACAGGGTGGGCTATGGCTACACCTTC.

This chain uses TRBV7-9 with TRBJ1-1, with a weak D call TRBD1 (6 bases). Trimming took off 7 bases at V and 1 base at J, with 16 bases between the two ends. Germline CDR1 SEHNR, CDR2 FQNEAQ (reference sequence). CDR3 length: 15 residues. CDR3: CASNTPGRGNTEAFF. The CDR3 DNA reads TGTGCCAGCAACACCCCTGGCAGGGGGAACACTGAAGCTTTCTTT.

This clone was picked up a small number of times. The rearrangement links TRBV28 to TRBJ2-2; TRBD1 is a possible D gene (6 bases). Germline V gene data show CDR1 as MDHEN and CDR2 as SYDVKM. There are 17 residues in the CDR3. V lost 6 bases, J lost 3 bases, and 20 bases lay in between. In nucleotides, the CDR3 is TGTGCCAGCAGCCCACTTCCGGGACAAGGAGACACCGGGGAGCTGTTTTTT. The encoded protein is CASSPLPGQGDTGELFF.

This chain links TRBV7-8 with TRBJ2-7, with D unclear. Trimming left V 1 base short and J 3 bases short, with 13 bases between. This CDR3 spans 15 amino acids. Germline CDR1 reads SGHVS; CDR2 reads FQNEAQ. The CDR3 DNA sequence: TGTGCCAGCAGCTTAGATTCCCCCCCCAACTACGAGCAGTACTTC. Its protein product is CASSLDSPPNYEQYF.

This chain links TRBV6-5 with TRBJ2-3, with D unclear. Germline CDR1 is MNHEY and CDR2 is SVGAGI. V was shortened by 1 base and J by 1 base, with 9 bases between the two germline ends. The CDR3 contains 15 residues. The CDR3 bases are TGTGCCAGCAGTTACTTCGGTTTGGGCACAGATACGCAGTATTTT. Protein sequence: CASSYFGLGTDTQYF.

This chain connects TRBV7-9 to TRBJ2-1; tentatively, D is TRBD2 (6 bases). Germline-derived CDR1 and CDR2 are SEHNR and FQNEAQ (reference sequence). This CDR3 spans 13 amino acids. V lost 8 bases and J 8 bases, leaving 16 bases between the germline ends. CDR3: CASRRGWGDEQFF. CDR3 in DNA: TGTGCCAGCCGGCGGGGCTGGGGAGATGAGCAGTTCTTC.

This clone occurred a few times. The rearrangement links TRBV18 to TRBJ2-7; possible D gene TRBD1, 5 bases. Deletions cut 5 bases from V and 6 bases from J, with 11 bases between. The CDR3 is 12 residues long. Germline V CDR1 and CDR2: KGHSH, LQKENI. CDR3 DNA: TGTGCCAGCTCAGAGCCTAGGGGCGAGCAGTACTTC. Its translation is CASSEPRGEQYF.

Only a few counts were recorded for this clone. The rearrangement joins TRBV7-2 to TRBJ1-2; no definite D call. Trimming stripped 2 bases from V and 0 bases from J, with 7 bases between. The CDR3 spans 14 residues. Germline CDR1 and CDR2: SGHTA and FQGNSA. The CDR3, as DNA: TGTGCCAGCAGCTTAAACGGAGCTAACTATGGCTACACCTTC. It is translated as CASSLNGANYGYTF.

The chain combines TRBV6-5 with TRBJ1-6; 9 positions agree with TRBD1. Trimming cost V 6 bases and J 9 bases; bases outside gene matches: 9. This CDR3 has 15 amino acids. Germline values: CDR1 MNHEY, CDR2 SVGAGI. The CDR3 nucleotides read TGTGCCAGCAGGGCCCTGGACAGGGGCTCTTCACCCCTCCACTTT. It is translated as CASRALDRGSSPLHF.

In its sample, this clone was seen a few times. The J gene is TRBJ2-2, the V gene TRBV9, with 7 bases lining up with TRBD2. V lost 6 bases to trimming and J lost 1 base; unmatched junction nucleotides: 9. Germline V gene sequence: CDR1 SGDLS, CDR2 YYNGEE. This CDR3 has 16 residues. CDR3 sequence: CASTRGEGMNTGELFF. The CDR3 DNA reads as TGTGCCAGCACCCGCGGGGAGGGAATGAACACCGGGGAGCTGTTTTTT. The entire variable domain, with the rest obtained from reference TRBV9 and TRBJ2-2, is as follows: DSGVTQTPKHLITATGQRVTLRCSPRSGDLSVYWYQQSLDQGLQFLIQYYNGEERAKGNILERFSAQQFPDLHSELNLSSLELGDSALYFCASTRGEGMNTGELFFGEGSRLTVL.

This clone was seen a few times. The chain combines TRBV29-1 with TRBJ2-1, with 7 bases identical to TRBD2. The V gene end was trimmed by 6 bases and the J gene end by 4 bases; junction bases not matched to a gene: 6. The CDR3 contains 13 residues. Per germline, CDR1 SQVTM and CDR2 ANQGSEA. DNA for the CDR3: TGCAGCGTCGTTGGGGGGGGGTACAATGAGCAGTTCTTC. This translates into CSVVGGGYNEQFF.

The V gene is TRBV5-5, the J gene TRBJ2-7; 10 positions agree with TRBD1. Germline-derived CDR1 and CDR2 are SGHKS and YYEKEE (reference sequence). Losses at the gene ends were 2 bases for V and 3 bases for J; bases not matched to a gene: 8. This CDR3 has 16 residues. CDR3 nucleotide sequence: TGTGCCAGCAGCTTTGGGGGACAGGGGTGGAACTACGAGCAGTACTTC. It yields the protein CASSFGGQGWNYEQYF.

The gene calls are TRBV15 and TRBJ2-1; tentative D call: TRBD2 (6 bases). This CDR3 contains 15 residues. Germline CDR1 LNHNV, CDR2 YYDKDF (reference sequence). V dropped 0 bases and J dropped 4 bases, with 10 bases sitting between them. The CDR3 bases are TGTGCCACCAGCAGAGAACGGGGGTCGTACAATGAGCAGTTCTTC. It specifies CATSRERGSYNEQFF.

The V call is TRBV6-6, the J call TRBJ1-2; 7 bases map to TRBD1. This CDR3 is built from 16 residues. The V gene's germline CDR1 is MNHNY and CDR2 SVGAGI (reference sequence). V lost 6 bases and J lost 5; bases outside the gene matches: 15. The CDR3 DNA reads TGTGCCAGCAGAGCAGGGGGTGGGGTGGCGTTGTATGGCTACACCTTC. It codes for CASRAGGGVALYGYTF.

J is TRBJ1-2 and V is TRBV2; 12 bases match TRBD1. Unmatched junction bases numbered 2, after V lost 2 bases and J lost 7 bases. The CDR3 length is 14 residues. Germline CDR1 and CDR2: SNHLY and FYNNEI. As DNA, the CDR3 is TGTGCCAGCAGTGAAATGGGACAGGGGGCTGGCTACACCTTC. As protein: CASSEMGQGAGYTF.

The chain recombines TRBV11-2 with TRBJ2-3; D might be TRBD1 (5 bases). The germline V gene has CDR1 SGHAT and CDR2 FQNNGV. Trimming pared 7 bases from V and 9 bases from J, leaving 23 bases between. The CDR3 runs 15 residues. The CDR3: CASTTAGSRSETQYF. The CDR3 DNA reads as TGTGCCAGCACCACGGCAGGGTCCCGCAGCGAGACGCAGTATTTT.

This chain connects TRBV2 to TRBJ1-4; D might be TRBD1 (6 bases). Trimming took off 6 bases at V and 8 bases at J, with 16 bases between the two ends. This CDR3 has 14 amino acids. Looked up from germline, CDR1 is SNHLY and CDR2 is FYNNEI. The CDR3 DNA is TGTGCCAGCAGACGCGACAGGTCCGGAGAAAAACTGTTTTTT. Protein sequence: CASRRDRSGEKLFF.

J is TRBJ2-1 and V is TRBV6-5; D is ambiguous. CDR1 is MNHEY and CDR2 is SVGAGI in the germline V gene. This CDR3 contains 12 residues. The V gene lost 4 bases and the J gene lost 8 bases, with 9 bases spanning the gap. The CDR3 sequence: CASSSYTDEQFF. In DNA form, the CDR3 reads TGTGCCAGCAGTTCCTATACGGATGAGCAGTTCTTC.

This chain joins TRBV2 and TRBJ2-5; TRBD2 matches at 10 bases. Germline lookup yields CDR1 SNHLY and CDR2 FYNNEI. The CDR3 has 14 residues. Losses at the gene ends were 5 bases for V and 5 bases for J; bases not matched to a gene: 5. Here the CDR3 DNA reads TGTGCCAGCAGTTCGACTAGCGGGTGGGAGACCCAGTACTTC. This translates into CASSSTSGWETQYF.

This clone showed up just once. The chain has TRBV5-1 and TRBJ2-6; D perhaps matches TRBD1 (5 bases). Germline CDR1 reads SGHRS; CDR2 reads YFSETQ. Between the trimmed V and J ends, which lost 3 bases and 0 bases, there was a span of 10 bases. The CDR3 extends over 16 amino acids. This CDR3 reads CASSSDIPSGANVLTF. DNA for the CDR3: TGCGCCAGCAGCTCGGACATTCCCTCTGGGGCCAACGTCCTGACTTTC.

The chain carries TRBV29-1 and TRBJ1-1, with 8 bases that match TRBD1. The trim removed 7 bases at V and 1 base at J, leaving 2 bases unmatched. There are 12 residues in the CDR3. Germline V lookup: CDR1 SQVTM, CDR2 ANQGSEA. CDR3 nucleotide sequence: TGCAGCGCAGGACAGGGGAACACTGAAGCTTTCTTT. This gives the protein CSAGQGNTEAFF.